The rows below give T cell receptor beta chains drawn from one sample of a study of blood T cell repertoires in COVID-19. Assay: immunoSEQ multiplex PCR; the TCRdb copy retains only in-frame clones and omits some. The top ten clones hold approximately 17% of a sample with under 100,000 clones, more than 75% of them seen once. The sample consisted of peripheral blood. All receptors come from a human donor in a cohort sampled during active COVID-19. The CDR3 runs from the conserved cysteine through the conserved F or W. Fields, in order: CDR3 protein, CDR3 DNA, clone size, D gene, V gene, J gene. A D gene is named only where the DNA matches it firmly. Not all rows give a size; the values are once, few, many and, for expanded clones, a class.

CDR3aa: CASSQVTSGTGELFF; CDR3nt: TGTGCCAGCTCACAAGTTACTAGCGGCACCGGGGAGCTGTTTTTT; abundance: .; d_gene: TRBD2; v_gene: TRBV18; j_gene: TRBJ2-2
CDR3aa: CASSRPAAETQYF; CDR3nt: TGTGCCAGCAGTCGACCGGCGGCAGAGACCCAGTACTTC; abundance: .; d_gene: .; v_gene: TRBV6-5; j_gene: TRBJ2-5
CDR3aa: CASSYGTRGSYNEQFF; CDR3nt: TGTGCCAGCAGTTACGGGACTAGGGGCTCCTACAATGAGCAGTTCTTC; abundance: .; d_gene: TRBD2; v_gene: TRBV6-2/TRBV6-3; j_gene: TRBJ2-1
CDR3aa: CASSHLLAGSYGYTF; CDR3nt: TGTGCCAGCAGCCACCTACTCGCGGGTTCGTATGGCTACACCTTC; abundance: .; d_gene: .; v_gene: TRBV3-1/TRBV3-2; j_gene: TRBJ1-2
CDR3aa: CASSLREGNSYNEQFF; CDR3nt: TGTGCCAGCAGCTTAAGGGAGGGGAACTCCTACAATGAGCAGTTCTTC; abundance: .; d_gene: TRBD2; v_gene: TRBV7-3; j_gene: TRBJ2-1
CDR3aa: CSAQRLSGYTF; CDR3nt: TGCAGTGCCCAGAGACTCTCAGGCTACACCTTC; abundance: .; d_gene: .; v_gene: TRBV20-1; j_gene: TRBJ1-2
CDR3aa: CAWRKTSGTGELFF; CDR3nt: TGTGCCTGGAGAAAGACTAGCGGGACCGGGGAGCTGTTTTTT; abundance: .; d_gene: TRBD2; v_gene: TRBV30; j_gene: TRBJ2-2
CDR3aa: CASSPIRTGVTGELFF; CDR3nt: TGCGCCAGCAGCCCCATTAGGACTGGGGTCACCGGGGAGCTGTTTTTT; abundance: .; d_gene: .; v_gene: TRBV4-1; j_gene: TRBJ2-2
CDR3aa: CASPPRQGNYEQYF; CDR3nt: TGTGCCAGCCCCCCCCGACAGGGGAACTACGAGCAGTACTTC; abundance: .; d_gene: TRBD1; v_gene: TRBV7-9; j_gene: TRBJ2-7
CDR3aa: CASMKDRGDTEAFF; CDR3nt: TGTGCCAGCATGAAGGACAGGGGGGACACTGAAGCTTTCTTT; abundance: .; d_gene: TRBD1; v_gene: TRBV2; j_gene: TRBJ1-1
CDR3aa: CASRRGGTTNEKLFF; CDR3nt: TGTGCCAGCCGCCGCGGCGGGACAACTAATGAAAAACTGTTTTTT; abundance: .; d_gene: .; v_gene: TRBV5-6; j_gene: TRBJ1-4
CDR3aa: CASRASSGTDTQYF; CDR3nt: TGTGCCAGCAGGGCTAGCTCCGGCACAGATACGCAGTATTTT; abundance: .; d_gene: .; v_gene: TRBV6-5; j_gene: TRBJ2-3
CDR3aa: CASSLGGNPDTQYF; CDR3nt: TGTGCCAGCTCCCTGGGGGGAAACCCGGATACGCAGTATTTT; abundance: .; d_gene: .; v_gene: TRBV18; j_gene: TRBJ2-3
CDR3aa: CASSTQGAYGGYTF; CDR3nt: TGTGCCAGCAGCACACAGGGGGCGTATGGTGGCTACACCTTC; abundance: once; d_gene: TRBD1; v_gene: TRBV13; j_gene: TRBJ1-2
CDR3aa: CASSEARGGRQGLGPQHF; CDR3nt: TGTGCCAGCAGTGAAGCCCGGGGCGGACGACAGGGACTGGGGCCCCAGCATTTT; abundance: .; d_gene: TRBD1; v_gene: TRBV6-1; j_gene: TRBJ1-5
CDR3aa: CASSPGGANTEAFF; CDR3nt: TGCGCCAGCAGCCCAGGTGGGGCAAACACTGAAGCTTTCTTT; abundance: .; d_gene: .; v_gene: TRBV5-1; j_gene: TRBJ1-1
CDR3aa: CAWNAGDRGYF; CDR3nt: TGTGCCTGGAACGCGGGGGATCGGGGCTATTTT; abundance: .; d_gene: TRBD2; v_gene: TRBV30; j_gene: TRBJ2-3
CDR3aa: CASSVGTGNQPQHF; CDR3nt: TGTGCCAGCAGCGTAGGGACAGGCAATCAGCCCCAGCATTTT; abundance: once; d_gene: .; v_gene: TRBV9; j_gene: TRBJ1-5
CDR3aa: CASRERNTGELFF; CDR3nt: TGTGCCAGCAGGGAGAGAAACACCGGGGAGCTGTTTTTT; abundance: .; d_gene: .; v_gene: TRBV2; j_gene: TRBJ2-2
CDR3aa: CASSYGKNDSPLHF; CDR3nt: TGTGCCAGCAGTTACGGCAAGAACGATTCACCCCTCCACTTT; abundance: .; d_gene: .; v_gene: TRBV6-5; j_gene: TRBJ1-6
CDR3aa: CASSSSYEQYF; CDR3nt: TGTGCCAGCAGTTCTTCCTACGAGCAGTACTTC; abundance: .; d_gene: .; v_gene: TRBV12-3/TRBV12-4; j_gene: TRBJ2-7
CDR3aa: CARRNTGELFF; CDR3nt: TGTGCCCGCAGAAACACCGGGGAGCTGTTTTTT; abundance: .; d_gene: .; v_gene: TRBV30; j_gene: TRBJ2-2
CDR3aa: CASSVGQGNYEQYF; CDR3nt: TGTGCCAGCAGCGTCGGACAGGGGAACTACGAGCAGTACTTC; abundance: .; d_gene: TRBD1; v_gene: TRBV7-9; j_gene: TRBJ2-7
CDR3aa: CASSLYRGRTSPLHF; CDR3nt: TGTGCCAGCAGCCTCTACAGAGGGCGTACTTCACCCCTCCACTTT; abundance: .; d_gene: .; v_gene: TRBV4-2; j_gene: TRBJ1-6
CDR3aa: CASSAPGAGANVLTF; CDR3nt: TGTGCCAGTAGTGCCCCAGGGGCTGGGGCCAACGTCCTGACTTTC; abundance: .; d_gene: .; v_gene: TRBV19; j_gene: TRBJ2-6
CDR3aa: CASSWGQSYTYINEQFF; CDR3nt: TGTGCCAGCAGCTGGGGGCAGTCTTACACTTATATCAATGAGCAGTTCTTC; abundance: .; d_gene: .; v_gene: TRBV5-8; j_gene: TRBJ2-1
CDR3aa: CASTLAESTDTQYF; CDR3nt: TGTGCCAGCACTTTGGCGGAGAGCACAGATACGCAGTATTTT; abundance: .; d_gene: .; v_gene: TRBV6-6; j_gene: TRBJ2-3
CDR3aa: CASSFPDRGSYEQYF; CDR3nt: TGTGCCAGCAGCTTTCCGGACAGGGGTTCCTACGAGCAGTACTTC; abundance: .; d_gene: TRBD1; v_gene: TRBV7-2; j_gene: TRBJ2-7
CDR3aa: CASSSPLAHHTDTQYF; CDR3nt: TGTGCCAGCAGCAGCCCACTAGCGCACCACACAGATACGCAGTATTTT; abundance: .; d_gene: TRBD2; v_gene: TRBV9; j_gene: TRBJ2-3
CDR3aa: CTSSHRQGSYTGELFF; CDR3nt: TGCACCAGCAGCCACAGACAGGGGAGTTACACCGGGGAGCTGTTTTTT; abundance: few; d_gene: .; v_gene: TRBV1; j_gene: TRBJ2-2
CDR3aa: CASSGRVNEQFF; CDR3nt: TGTGCCAGCAGCGGCAGGGTGAATGAGCAGTTCTTC; abundance: .; d_gene: .; v_gene: TRBV7-3; j_gene: TRBJ2-1